These 31 T cell receptor beta chains were sequenced from one sample in a study of T cell responses to AZD1222 COVID-19 vaccine. Profiled with immunoSEQ multiplex PCR; TCRdb holds only in-frame clones, not every one. The repertoire has approximately 28,000 clones, around 89% of them found once; the top ten carry 12% to 15%. The input for sequencing was peripheral blood, taken 28 days after the second AZD1222 dose. These receptors all come from an adult who received the AZD1222 COVID-19 vaccine.

This chain connects TRBV18 to TRBJ1-5; D may be TRBD1 (5 bases). CDR3 length: 15 amino acids. V was pared by 3 bases and J by 0 bases, with 9 bases between. Germline loops: CDR1 KGHSH, CDR2 LQKENI. The CDR3 coding sequence is TGTGCCAGCTCACCGGGGGGGTATAGCAATCAGCCCCAGCATTTT. Translation gives CASSPGGYSNQPQHF.

V usage is TRBV11-2 and J usage is TRBJ1-2, with TRBD1 matching 7 bases. The CDR3 loop spans 17 amino acids. Unmatched junction bases numbered 8, after V lost 1 base and J lost 0 bases. Per germline, CDR1 SGHAT and CDR2 FQNNGV. Written as DNA, the CDR3 is TGTGCCAGCAGCTTAGCACGGACAGGAGGGTCTAACTATGGCTACACCTTC. Translated: CASSLARTGGSNYGYTF.

This sequence joins TRBV19 and TRBJ1-6; TRBD1 aligns across 11 bases. The J segment lost 9 bases and the V segment lost 5 bases, leaving 3 bases of the junction unmatched. The germline V gene has CDR1 LNHDA and CDR2 SQIVND (reference sequence). This CDR3 is 14 amino acids long. This CDR3 is CASSSGQGVSPLHF. The CDR3 DNA reads as TGTGCCAGTAGTTCGGGACAGGGGGTTTCACCCCTCCACTTT. The full variable domain, rest sourced from reference TRBV19 and TRBJ1-6, is DGGITQSPKYLFRKEGQNVTLSCEQNLNHDAMYWYRQDPGQGLRLIYYSQIVNDFQKGDIAEGYSVSREKKESFPLTVTSAQKNPTAFYLCASSSGQGVSPLHFGNGTRLTVT.

V usage is TRBV6-1 and J usage is TRBJ1-6; 8 bases fit TRBD1. V was pared by 2 bases and J by 0 bases, with 9 bases of the junction left unmatched. This CDR3 spans 19 amino acids. Germline CDR1 reads MNHNS; CDR2 reads SASEGT. The CDR3 loop is CASSEYLDRASSYNSPLHF. CDR3 nucleotide sequence: TGTGCCAGCAGTGAATATTTGGACAGGGCTAGCTCCTATAATTCACCCCTCCACTTT.

The chain joins TRBV4-3 to TRBJ1-6; D ambiguous. With 1 base removed from V and 6 bases from J, the gap between germline ends came to 10 bases. Germline V lookup: CDR1 LGHNA, CDR2 YSLEER. CDR3 length: 15 amino acids. The CDR3 sequence: CASSQGAASNSPLHF. The CDR3 nucleotides read TGCGCCAGCAGCCAAGGTGCAGCGTCTAATTCACCCCTCCACTTT.

This clone was seen more than once but under ten times. This chain links TRBV3-1 (or the pseudogene TRBV3-2) with TRBJ1-5, with D perhaps TRBD1 (5 bases). CDR1 and CDR2 from the germline V gene are LGHDT and YNNKEL (reference sequence). This CDR3 spans 15 amino acids. The germline V and J ends were trimmed by 4 bases and 0 bases, with 10 bases remaining between them. The CDR3 DNA reads as TGTGCCAGCAGCCCCGCAGGGAATAGCAATCAGCCCCAGCATTTT. Amino acid sequence: CASSPAGNSNQPQHF.

This rearrangement joins TRBV4-2 to TRBJ2-5; D gene ambiguous. Germline assignment: CDR1 LGHNA and CDR2 YNFKEQ. V lost 3 bases and J 7 bases, leaving 24 bases between the germline ends. This CDR3 comprises 17 residues. CDR3 sequence reads: CASSQPTPGSRLGTQYF. The CDR3 nucleotides are TGTGCCAGCAGCCAGCCGACCCCGGGTTCCAGATTAGGGACCCAGTACTTC.

This clone was seen just once. The V call is TRBV7-9, the J call TRBJ1-4; 7 nucleotides align to TRBD1. CDR3 length equals 15 residues. V gave up 5 bases and J gave up 4 bases; unmatched junction bases: 7. Germline assignment: CDR1 SEHNR and CDR2 FQNEAQ (reference sequence). The CDR3 reads CASSLQGQGNEKLFF. In DNA, the CDR3 is TGTGCCAGCAGCCTACAGGGGCAGGGTAATGAAAAACTGTTTTTT.

In its sample, this clone was seen once. The rearrangement uses TRBV7-2 and TRBJ2-7, with TRBD2 matching 7 bases. From germline, CDR1 is SGHTA and CDR2 FQGNSA. There are 15 residues in the CDR3. The V and J ends lost 5 bases and 0 bases, in that order; junction bases with no gene match: 7. The CDR3 loop reads CASSPNGGGSYEQYF. The CDR3 DNA reads as TGTGCCAGCAGCCCCAATGGGGGGGGCTCCTACGAGCAGTACTTC.

The chain has TRBV7-3 and TRBJ2-1, with 8 bases that match TRBD1. Trimming at V came to 2 bases and at J to 5 bases, leaving 11 bases not matched to a gene. Germline CDR1 and CDR2: SGHTA and FQGTGA. The CDR3 sequence is 17 residues long. The CDR3 nucleotides are TGTGCCAGCAGCTTAGGTGTGGGGGCAGGGGGCCACAATGAGCAGTTCTTC. Amino acid sequence: CASSLGVGAGGHNEQFF.

This CDR3 reads CSVPWVLQETQYF. CDR3 coding DNA: TGCAGCGTCCCGTGGGTCCTCCAAGAGACCCAGTACTTC. The chain employs TRBV29-1 and TRBJ2-5; D gene uncertain. Trimming shortened V by 6 bases and J by 1 base, and 12 bases separated the two germline ends. The CDR3 runs 13 residues. CDR1 is SQVTM, CDR2 ANQGSEA, per germline.

The chain combines TRBV19 with TRBJ2-7; D is possibly TRBD1 (6 bases). Trimming took 5 bases from V and 1 from J, leaving 9 bases between them. Looked up from germline, CDR1 is LNHDA and CDR2 is SQIVND (reference sequence). This CDR3 region has 13 residues. The CDR3, as DNA: TGTGCCAGTAGTGGGACATCTTCCTACGAGCAGTACTTC. Protein product: CASSGTSSYEQYF.

This chain joins TRBV6-4 and TRBJ2-3, with D possibly matching TRBD2 (7 bases). This CDR3 has 15 amino acids. The V end lost 3 bases, the J end lost 8 bases, and 18 bases lay between the germline ends. Germline V CDR1 and CDR2: MRHNA, SNTAGT. The CDR3 sequence: CASSEDGGGLSTQYF. DNA of the CDR3: TGTGCCAGCAGTGAAGATGGCGGGGGCCTCAGTACGCAGTATTTT.

V gene TRBV5-8 combines with J gene TRBJ2-2, with 10 bases matching TRBD1. Germline lookup yields CDR1 SGHTS and CDR2 YDEGEE. J was trimmed by 8 bases and V by 4 bases; bases with no gene match: 11. This CDR3 spans 16 amino acids. CDR3 in amino acids: CASSPDRGRFTGELFF. In nucleotides, the CDR3 is TGTGCCAGCAGCCCAGACAGGGGGCGTTTTACTGGGGAGCTGTTTTTT.

This chain links TRBV6-6 with TRBJ2-3, with D maybe TRBD1 (6 bases). V was shortened by 5 bases and J by 2 bases, with 20 bases between the two germline ends. Germline CDR1 MNHNY, CDR2 SVGAGI (reference sequence). This CDR3 comprises 17 residues. In nucleotides, the CDR3 is TGTGCCAGCAGTCTCTCCGGGACCAGGGGTTTCACAGATACGCAGTATTTT. Translated, it gives CASSLSGTRGFTDTQYF.

The chain links TRBV3-1 (or the pseudogene TRBV3-2) to TRBJ1-2; D may be TRBD1 (5 bases). The CDR3 loop spans 15 amino acids. V was shortened by 2 bases and J by 2 bases, with 12 bases between the two germline ends. Germline V gene sequence: CDR1 LGHDT, CDR2 YNNKEL (reference sequence). For the CDR3, the DNA is TGTGCCAGCAGCCAATCCTGGGGGGGGAACTATGGCTACACCTTC. Protein: CASSQSWGGNYGYTF.

This chain connects TRBV7-2 to TRBJ2-3; D is unresolved. CDR1 and CDR2 (germline): SGHTA, FQGNSA. The V end was cut by 4 bases, the J end by 4 bases, with 9 bases between. The CDR3 loop spans 13 amino acids. CDR3 sequence reads: CASSSLGPDTQYF. The DNA for the CDR3 is TGTGCCAGCAGCTCCTTAGGGCCAGATACGCAGTATTTT. Full variable domain (outside the CDR3, taken from reference TRBV7-2 and TRBJ2-3): GAGVSQSPSNKVTEKGKDVELRCDPISGHTALYWYRQSLGQGLEFLIYFQGNSAPDKSGLPSDRFSAERTGGSVSTLTIQRTQQEDSAVYLCASSSLGPDTQYFGPGTRLTVL.

V and J are TRBV5-1 and TRBJ1-1, with 10 bases aligning to TRBD1. V was pared by 3 bases and J by 5 bases, with 7 bases of the junction left unmatched. The CDR3 runs to 15 residues. The germline V gene has CDR1 SGHRS and CDR2 YFSETQ. The CDR3 is CASSSDPGQGTEAFF. DNA of the CDR3: TGCGCCAGCAGCTCTGATCCGGGACAGGGGACTGAAGCTTTCTTT.

The chain combines TRBV7-2 with TRBJ2-1; the D is unclear. Trimming cost V 5 bases and J 4 bases, with 15 bases left between them. CDR3 length: 15 amino acids. The germline gives CDR1 SGHTA, CDR2 FQGNSA. The CDR3 DNA follows: TGTGCCAGCAGCCCAAGTGGCAGTCAGTACAATGAGCAGTTCTTC. Protein: CASSPSGSQYNEQFF.

The genes are TRBV19 and TRBJ1-5, with 7 bases that match TRBD1. The CDR3 contains 14 residues. CDR1 LNHDA and CDR2 SQIVND come from the germline V gene (reference sequence). The junction had 8 bases not matched to a gene; V was cut back by 5 bases and J by 7 bases. The CDR3 sequence: CASSRQDRDQPQHF. The CDR3 region has the DNA TGTGCCAGTAGTCGCCAAGACAGGGACCAGCCCCAGCATTTT.

The chain uses TRBV9 and TRBJ2-3; D may be TRBD1 (6 bases). The CDR3 consists of 15 residues. Germline loops: CDR1 SGDLS, CDR2 YYNGEE. V dropped 4 bases and J dropped 1 base, with 13 bases sitting between them. The CDR3 region is CASSHPGAGTDTQYF. The CDR3 DNA follows: TGTGCCAGCAGCCACCCAGGGGCAGGCACAGATACGCAGTATTTT. Variable domain in full (rest from reference TRBV9 and TRBJ2-3): DSGVTQTPKHLITATGQRVTLRCSPRSGDLSVYWYQQSLDQGLQFLIQYYNGEERAKGNILERFSAQQFPDLHSELNLSSLELGDSALYFCASSHPGAGTDTQYFGPGTRLTVL.

This chain links TRBV7-3 with TRBJ1-1; TRBD1 might be the D (6 bases). Trimming took 8 bases from V and 0 from J, leaving 19 bases between them. In germline, CDR1 is SGHTA, CDR2 FQGTGA. CDR3 length: 16 amino acids. The CDR3 region has the DNA TGTGCCAGCTGCGGGACATTGGAGGACATGAACACTGAAGCTTTCTTT. Its translation is CASCGTLEDMNTEAFF.

The rearrangement links TRBV19 to TRBJ2-2; TRBD2 matches 8 bases. With V trimmed by 7 bases and J by 4 bases, 11 bases remained unmatched. CDR1 is LNHDA and CDR2 is SQIVND in the germline V gene (reference sequence). This CDR3 has 16 amino acids. The CDR3 region is CASTHDSGVSTGELFF. The CDR3 region has the DNA TGTGCCAGTACACATGATAGCGGGGTTAGCACCGGGGAGCTGTTTTTT. Full variable domain (outside the CDR3, taken from reference TRBV19 and TRBJ2-2): DGGITQSPKYLFRKEGQNVTLSCEQNLNHDAMYWYRQDPGQGLRLIYYSQIVNDFQKGDIAEGYSVSREKKESFPLTVTSAQKNPTAFYLCASTHDSGVSTGELFFGEGSRLTVL.

This chain uses TRBV19 with TRBJ2-5; the D is unclear. Looked up from germline, CDR1 is LNHDA and CDR2 is SQIVND (reference sequence). The CDR3 is 14 amino acids. Trimming took 7 bases from V and 2 from J, leaving 14 bases between them. The CDR3 here is CASIKGGAQETQYF. As DNA, the CDR3 is TGTGCCAGTATCAAAGGTGGTGCTCAAGAGACCCAGTACTTC.

CDR3 amino acids: CASSGGGAGTDTQYF. The CDR3 nucleotides are TGTGCCAGCAGTGGGGGTGGGGCGGGCACAGATACGCAGTATTTT. This chain uses TRBV2 with TRBJ2-3; TRBD1 might be the D (5 bases). Germline assignment: CDR1 SNHLY and CDR2 FYNNEI. The CDR3 has 15 amino acids. V shed 4 bases and J shed 1 base, with 12 bases lying between them.

This clone was counted a few times. V is TRBV3-1 (or the pseudogene TRBV3-2) and J is TRBJ1-6; no clear D gene. Germline CDR1 reads LGHDT; CDR2 reads YNNKEL (reference sequence). Trimming left V 1 base short and J 0 bases short, with 13 bases between. The CDR3 covers 18 residues. Here the CDR3 reads CASSQGGTFLSYNSPLHF. In nucleotides, the CDR3 is TGTGCCAGCAGCCAAGGGGGAACGTTCCTCTCCTATAATTCACCCCTCCACTTT.

V is TRBV9 and J is TRBJ2-7; maybe TRBD2 (5 bases). Germline V gives CDR1 SGDLS, CDR2 YYNGEE. The V end was cut by 0 bases, the J end by 6 bases, with 16 bases between. The CDR3 sequence is 15 residues long. CDR3 protein: CASSVVGGWTGEQYF. Here the CDR3 DNA reads TGTGCCAGCAGCGTAGTGGGCGGGTGGACGGGCGAGCAGTACTTC.

This clone came up once. This sequence joins TRBV18 and TRBJ1-2; no definite D call. The CDR3 is made up of 11 amino acids. The V end was cut by 4 bases, the J end by 5 bases, with 5 bases between. Germline V gives CDR1 KGHSH, CDR2 LQKENI. The CDR3 spells CASSQDYGYTF. The CDR3, as DNA: TGTGCCAGCTCACAGGATTATGGCTACACCTTC.

This chain uses TRBV10-3 with TRBJ2-2, with 10 bases lining up with TRBD1. Germline assignment: CDR1 ENHRY and CDR2 SYGVKD. The CDR3 sequence is 15 residues long. V was pared by 7 bases and J by 2 bases, with 4 bases of the junction left unmatched. The CDR3 spells CAIKRQGANTGELFF. The CDR3 nucleotides read TGTGCCATCAAGCGACAGGGGGCTAACACCGGGGAGCTGTTTTTT.

The chain links TRBV5-1 to TRBJ2-3; TRBD2 aligns across 7 bases. CDR1 is SGHRS and CDR2 is YFSETQ in the germline V gene. V lost 0 bases to trimming and J lost 3 bases; unmatched junction nucleotides: 7. This CDR3 has 16 amino acids. CDR3: CASSLGVPGGTDTQYF. CDR3 in DNA: TGCGCCAGCAGCTTGGGGGTGCCCGGGGGGACAGATACGCAGTATTTT.

The chain joins TRBV9 to TRBJ2-2; a weak D match, TRBD2 (6 bases). The CDR3 covers 16 residues. V lost 7 bases, J lost 0 bases, and 16 bases lay in between. Per germline, CDR1 SGDLS and CDR2 YYNGEE. DNA of the CDR3: TGTGCCAGCGGGGGGACTGGGGCCGCGAACACCGGGGAGCTGTTTTTT. Encoded protein: CASGGTGAANTGELFF.